Reported below is one TCR beta chain. Its antigen is unidentified. The CDR3 is 18 residues long. From germline, CDR1 is SEHNR and CDR2 FQNEAQ (reference sequence). Triplicate roughly 270,000-cell sorts were made of each CD8+ T cell subset. These data originate in a study of CXCR3-negative and CXCR3-positive naive CD8 T cells. Study outcomes and limitations: Comparison of naive cells showed more hydrophobic TRB CDR3s in CXCR3-positive than in CXCR3-negative naive cells.

The TRB cDNA libraries were prepared by 5' RACE with UMI labels. TCRdb reprocessed the 5' RACE reads; each CDR3 protein has one entry and no DNA is given. This repertoire includes 140,000 to 150,000 distinct CDR3 sequences. V and J are TRBV7-9 and TRBJ2-1; TCRdb outputs TRBD2, but without DNA this stays unchecked. The receptor's source is a human donor in good health. Some clones in this sample may be carry-over from other donors' samples. The sample taken for sequencing was naive CXCR3+ CD8+ T cells from blood. The subset is: CD45RO-CCR7+CD27+CD95- naive CD8+ T cells expressing CXCR3 (TNR3+). The CDR3 spells CASSLAPGRGRNYNEQFF.